Below are 8 T cell receptor beta chains sequenced from a single sample in a study of technical replicates of blood from several donors. Produced via immunoSEQ multiplex PCR; TCRdb's table is partial and in-frame only. This table holds about 79,000 clones, more than 85% found once. Input material: T cells isolated from PBMCs. These TCRs come from a human donor in good health. Some clones in this sample may be carry-over from other donors' samples.

The chain is built from TRBV28 and TRBJ2-2; 10 bases agree with TRBD2. V shed 7 bases, J shed 5 bases, and the junction held 7 bases outside the gene matches. The CDR3 is 15 amino acids. Germline CDR1 and CDR2: MDHEN and SYDVKM. The CDR3 coding sequence is TGTGCCAGCAACCGAGCGGGAGGGAAAACCGGGGAGCTGTTTTTT. It encodes CASNRAGGKTGELFF.

CDR3 sequence reads: CSVLTGGSLKNIQYF. The DNA for the CDR3 is TGCAGCGTCCTGACAGGCGGTAGCCTCAAAAACATTCAGTACTTC. The genes are TRBV29-1 and TRBJ2-4; D perhaps matches TRBD1 (6 bases). Germline V lookup: CDR1 SQVTM, CDR2 ANQGSEA. V lost 6 bases and J lost 3, with 18 bases in between. The CDR3 has 15 amino acids.

The J gene is TRBJ1-2, the V gene TRBV30; the D gene is possibly TRBD1 (5 bases). The CDR3 runs to 12 residues. CDR1 GTSNPN and CDR2 SVGIG come from the germline V gene (reference sequence). V lost 5 bases and J lost 1, with 8 bases in between. CDR3 loop: CAWQGDNYGYTF. The CDR3 DNA sequence: TGTGCCTGGCAAGGGGATAACTATGGCTACACCTTC.

This clone has a single count. DNA of the CDR3: TGCGCCAGCAGCCCGGACATATCGTCCTACGAGCAGTACTTC. Its protein is CASSPDISSYEQYF. The genes are TRBV5-1 and TRBJ2-7; a weak D match, TRBD1 (5 bases). Germline-derived CDR1 and CDR2 are SGHRS and YFSETQ. This CDR3 region has 14 residues. V shed 4 bases and J shed 1 base, with 12 bases lying between them.

The chain employs TRBV28 and TRBJ2-7; TRBD1 matches 11 bases. CDR1 and CDR2 from the germline V gene are MDHEN and SYDVKM. With 7 bases clipped from V and 8 bases from J, the junction kept 7 bases outside the gene matches. CDR3 length equals 13 residues. The CDR3 here is CASNPDRGLQQYF. The CDR3 bases are TGTGCCAGCAATCCGGACAGGGGGCTTCAGCAGTACTTC.

The chain is built from TRBV7-9 and TRBJ1-1; 10 bases map to TRBD1. The CDR3 is 15 amino acids. The germline V gene encodes CDR1 SEHNR and CDR2 FQNEAQ (reference sequence). V shed 1 base, J shed 1 base, and the junction held 0 bases outside the gene matches. The CDR3 protein is CASSLGDRGNTEAFF. CDR3 DNA: TGTGCCAGCAGCTTAGGGGACAGGGGGAACACTGAAGCTTTCTTT.

The V gene is TRBV7-2, the J gene TRBJ2-5; unclear D gene. The CDR3 runs 11 residues. Trimming removed 3 bases from V and 5 bases from J, with 4 bases in between. Germline V gives CDR1 SGHTA, CDR2 FQGNSA. Here the CDR3 reads CASSFSETQYF. CDR3 DNA: TGTGCCAGCAGCTTTTCGGAGACCCAGTACTTC.

The V gene is TRBV19, the J gene TRBJ2-3; possibly TRBD1 for D (5 bases). Germline CDR1 reads LNHDA; CDR2 reads SQIVND (reference sequence). V lost 5 bases and J lost 4, with 13 bases in between. CDR3 size: 14 residues. The CDR3 loop is CASSGQGEADTQYF. The CDR3 bases are TGTGCCAGTAGTGGCCAGGGCGAGGCAGATACGCAGTATTTT.